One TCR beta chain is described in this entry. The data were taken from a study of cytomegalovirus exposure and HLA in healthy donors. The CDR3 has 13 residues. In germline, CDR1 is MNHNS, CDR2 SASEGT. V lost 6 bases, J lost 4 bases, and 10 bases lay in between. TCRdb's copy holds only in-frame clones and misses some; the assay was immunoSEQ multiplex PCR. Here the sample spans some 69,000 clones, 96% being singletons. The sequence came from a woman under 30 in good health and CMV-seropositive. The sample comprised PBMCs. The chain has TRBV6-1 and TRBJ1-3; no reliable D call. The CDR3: CASSIESGNTIYF. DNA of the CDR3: TGTGCCAGCAGCATCGAGTCGGGAAACACCATATATTTT.